Shown below are 4 T cell receptor beta chains from a single sample sequenced in a study of cytomegalovirus exposure and HLA in healthy donors. The primer mix had 60 Vbeta and 13 Jbeta primers. Assay: immunoSEQ multiplex PCR; the TCRdb copy retains only in-frame clones and omits some. The table records 70,000 to 100,000 clones, 75% to 90% of them present only once. The sample comprised PBMCs. The receptor source for this set is a man in his fifties or sixties in good health and CMV-seropositive.

The chain carries TRBV7-9 and TRBJ2-2; D is possibly TRBD2 (5 bases). The germline gives CDR1 SEHNR, CDR2 FQNEAQ (reference sequence). The CDR3 runs to 14 residues. V was shortened by 11 bases and J by 2 bases, with 15 bases between the two germline ends. The CDR3 nucleotides read TGTGCCGAGGGCACGGAGACCAACACCGGGGAGCTGTTTTTT. Its translation: CAEGTETNTGELFF. Full variable domain (missing parts from reference TRBV7-9 and TRBJ2-2): DTGVSQNPRHKITKRGQNVTFRCDPISEHNRLYWYRQTLGQGPEFLTYFQNEAQLEKSRLLSDRFSAERPKGSFSTLEIQRTEQGDSAMYLCAEGTETNTGELFFGEGSRLTVL.

The table lists this clone with a few counts. This chain joins TRBV6-6 and TRBJ1-5, with 8 bases matching TRBD1. The CDR3 spans 14 residues. Germline values: CDR1 MNHNY, CDR2 SVGAGI (reference sequence). Trimming removed 7 bases from V and 6 bases from J; junction bases left unmatched: 8. The CDR3 region has the DNA TGTGCCAGCACTGGACAGGGTGGAGGTCAGCCCCAGCATTTT. It encodes CASTGQGGGQPQHF.

The chain's CDR3 is CASSLAGSDNSPLHF. CDR3 bases: TGCGCCAGCAGCTTGGCGGGGTCTGATAATTCACCCCTCCACTTT. The chain couples TRBV5-1 to TRBJ1-6; the D is unclear. Germline lookup yields CDR1 SGHRS and CDR2 YFSETQ. Trimming removed 0 bases at V and 5 bases at J, with 9 bases between. The CDR3 is 15 residues long.

The V and J genes are TRBV30 and TRBJ1-3; the D gene is possibly TRBD1 (5 bases). Germline CDR1 GTSNPN, CDR2 SVGIG (reference sequence). The CDR3 is 16 residues long. Trimming pared 3 bases from V and 0 bases from J, leaving 15 bases between. CDR3 loop: CAWRDTTSHSGNTIYF. The CDR3 DNA sequence: TGTGCCTGGAGGGACACGACGTCCCACTCTGGAAACACCATATATTTT.